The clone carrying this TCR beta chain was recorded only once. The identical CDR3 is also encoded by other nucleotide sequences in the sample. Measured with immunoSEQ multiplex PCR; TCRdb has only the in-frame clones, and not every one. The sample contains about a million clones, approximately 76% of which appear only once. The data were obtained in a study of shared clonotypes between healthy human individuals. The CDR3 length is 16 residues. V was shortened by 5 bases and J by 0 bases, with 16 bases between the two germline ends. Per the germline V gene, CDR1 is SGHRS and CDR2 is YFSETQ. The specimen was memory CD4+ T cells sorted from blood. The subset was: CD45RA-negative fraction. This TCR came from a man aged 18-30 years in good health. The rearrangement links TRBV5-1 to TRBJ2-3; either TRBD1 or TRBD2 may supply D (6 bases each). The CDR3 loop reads CASSLEGGLSTDTQYF. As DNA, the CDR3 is TGCGCCAGCAGTCTGGAAGGGGGGCTTAGCACAGATACGCAGTATTTT.